The sequence of this T cell receptor beta chain was determined in a study of radiotherapy plus CTLA-4 blockade in lung cancer. Sequencing was performed with immunoSEQ multiplex PCR; in TCRdb, only in-frame clones are kept and a portion is missing. The sample lists around 59,000 clones; 75% to 85% were seen once. CDR3 length equals 16 residues. Trimming removed 3 bases from V and 0 bases from J, with 11 bases in between. The germline CDR1 and CDR2 sequences are KGHSH and LQKENI. Sequencing was performed on peripheral blood, taken from a patient treated with radiotherapy plus ipilimumab. This TCR derives from a human donor with non-small cell lung cancer who had a partial response to radiotherapy plus ipilimumab. V is TRBV18 and J is TRBJ2-2; D uncertain. CDR3 sequence: CASSPRVGANTGELFF. DNA of the CDR3: TGTGCCAGCTCACCCCGAGTAGGAGCGAACACCGGGGAGCTGTTTTTT.